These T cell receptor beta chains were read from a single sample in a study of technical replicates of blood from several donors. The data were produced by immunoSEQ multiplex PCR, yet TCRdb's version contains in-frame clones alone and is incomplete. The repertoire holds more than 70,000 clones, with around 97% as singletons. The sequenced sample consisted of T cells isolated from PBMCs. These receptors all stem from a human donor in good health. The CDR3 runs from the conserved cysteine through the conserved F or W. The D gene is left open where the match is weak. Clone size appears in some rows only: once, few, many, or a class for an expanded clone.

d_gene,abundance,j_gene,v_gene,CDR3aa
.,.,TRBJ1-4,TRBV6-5,CATRGHGNEKLFF
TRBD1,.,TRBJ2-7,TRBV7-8,CASSRLPGQGSEQYF
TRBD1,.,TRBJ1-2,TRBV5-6,CASSVLPGTGGGNGYTF
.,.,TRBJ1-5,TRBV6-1,CASRSGGSNQPQHF
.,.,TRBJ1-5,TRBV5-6,CASSLAGTHNQPQHF
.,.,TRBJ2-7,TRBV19,CASSIGRGRQYEQYF
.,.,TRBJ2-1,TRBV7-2,CASSFSVLYNEQFF
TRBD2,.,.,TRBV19,CASSIPTSGVYEQYF
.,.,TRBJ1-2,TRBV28,CASRQGNYGYTF
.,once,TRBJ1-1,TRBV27,CASRGAGTEAFF
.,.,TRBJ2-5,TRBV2,CASSAREFGKTQYF